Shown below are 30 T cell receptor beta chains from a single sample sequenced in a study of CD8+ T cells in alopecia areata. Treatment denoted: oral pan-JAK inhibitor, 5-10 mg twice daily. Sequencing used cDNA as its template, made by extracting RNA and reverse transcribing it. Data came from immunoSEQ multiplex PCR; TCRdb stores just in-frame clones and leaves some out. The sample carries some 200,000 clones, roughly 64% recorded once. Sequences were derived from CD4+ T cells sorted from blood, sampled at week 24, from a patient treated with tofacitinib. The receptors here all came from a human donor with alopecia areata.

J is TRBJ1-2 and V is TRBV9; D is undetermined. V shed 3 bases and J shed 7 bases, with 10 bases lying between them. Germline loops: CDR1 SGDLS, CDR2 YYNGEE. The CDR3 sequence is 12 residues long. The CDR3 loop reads CASSEAHVGYTF. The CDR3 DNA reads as TGTGCCAGCAGCGAGGCTCATGTTGGCTACACCTTC.

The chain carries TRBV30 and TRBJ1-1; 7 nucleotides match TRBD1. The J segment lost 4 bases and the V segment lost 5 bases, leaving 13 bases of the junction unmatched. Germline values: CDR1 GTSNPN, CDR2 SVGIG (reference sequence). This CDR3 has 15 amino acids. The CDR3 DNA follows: TGTGCCTGGGCCTTTGAACAGGGGCAGGGCACTGAAGCTTTCTTT. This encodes CAWAFEQGQGTEAFF.

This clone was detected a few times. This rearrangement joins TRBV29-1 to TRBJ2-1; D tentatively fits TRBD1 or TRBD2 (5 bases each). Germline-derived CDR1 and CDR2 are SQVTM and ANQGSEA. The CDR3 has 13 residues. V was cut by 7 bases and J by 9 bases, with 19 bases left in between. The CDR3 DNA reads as TGCAGCGGCAGCCGGGGCCAAGGCAGTGAGCAGTTCTTC. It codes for CSGSRGQGSEQFF.

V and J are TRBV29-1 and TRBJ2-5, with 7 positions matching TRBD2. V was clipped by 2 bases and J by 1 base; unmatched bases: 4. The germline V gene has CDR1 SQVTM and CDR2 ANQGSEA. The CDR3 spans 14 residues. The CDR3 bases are TGCAGCGTTGAAAAGCGGGGACCCCAAGAGACCCAGTACTTC. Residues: CSVEKRGPQETQYF. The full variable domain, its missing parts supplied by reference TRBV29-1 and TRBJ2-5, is SAVISQKPSRDICQRGTSLTIQCQVDSQVTMMFWYRQQPGQSLTLIATANQGSEATYESGFVIDKFPISRPNLTFSTLTVSNMSPEDSSIYLCSVEKRGPQETQYFGPGTRLLVL.

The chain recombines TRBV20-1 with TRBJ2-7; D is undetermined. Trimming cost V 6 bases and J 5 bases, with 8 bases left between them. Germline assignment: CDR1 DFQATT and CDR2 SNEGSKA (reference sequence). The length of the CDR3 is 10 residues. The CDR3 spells CSARTHEQYF. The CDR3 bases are TGCAGTGCGCGGACCCACGAGCAGTACTTC.

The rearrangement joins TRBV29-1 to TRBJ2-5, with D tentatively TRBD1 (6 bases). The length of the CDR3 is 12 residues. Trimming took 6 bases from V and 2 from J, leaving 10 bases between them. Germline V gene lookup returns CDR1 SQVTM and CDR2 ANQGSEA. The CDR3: CSVGANQETQYF. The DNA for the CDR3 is TGCAGCGTGGGGGCGAATCAAGAGACCCAGTACTTC.

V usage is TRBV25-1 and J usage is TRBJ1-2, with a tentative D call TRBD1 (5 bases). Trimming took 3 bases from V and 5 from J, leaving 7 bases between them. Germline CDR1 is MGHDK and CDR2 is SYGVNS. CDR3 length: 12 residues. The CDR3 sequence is CASSDDRYGYTF. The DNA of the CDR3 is TGTGCCAGCAGTGACGACAGATATGGCTACACCTTC.

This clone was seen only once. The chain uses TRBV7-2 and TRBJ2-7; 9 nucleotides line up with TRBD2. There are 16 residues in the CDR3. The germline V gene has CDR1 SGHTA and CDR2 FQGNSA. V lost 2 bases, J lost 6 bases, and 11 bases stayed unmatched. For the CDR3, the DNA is TGTGCCAGCAGCTTAACCCCCCAAGCGGGAGGTAGCGAGCAGTACTTC. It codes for CASSLTPQAGGSEQYF.

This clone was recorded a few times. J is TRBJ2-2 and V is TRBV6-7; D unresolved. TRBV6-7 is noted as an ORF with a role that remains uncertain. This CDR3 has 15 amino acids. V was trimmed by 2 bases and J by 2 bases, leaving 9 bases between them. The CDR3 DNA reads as TGTGCCAGCAGTTACGTGACTGATAACACCGGGGAGCTGTTTTTT. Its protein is CASSYVTDNTGELFF.

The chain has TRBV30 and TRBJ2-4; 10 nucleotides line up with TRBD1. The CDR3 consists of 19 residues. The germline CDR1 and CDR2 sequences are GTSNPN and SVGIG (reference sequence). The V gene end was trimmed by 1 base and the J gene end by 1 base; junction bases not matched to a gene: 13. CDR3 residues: CAWSGTGRRGQGAKNIQYF. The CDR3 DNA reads TGTGCCTGGAGTGGGACCGGCCGACGGGGACAGGGGGCCAAAAACATTCAGTACTTC.

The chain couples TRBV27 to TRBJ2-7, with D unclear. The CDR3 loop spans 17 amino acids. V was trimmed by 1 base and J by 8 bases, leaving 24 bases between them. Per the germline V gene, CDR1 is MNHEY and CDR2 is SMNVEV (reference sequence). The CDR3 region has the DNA TGTGCCAGCAGTTTATTCCCCCCGGGCCCCCTTCTTCCGAAGCAGTACTTC. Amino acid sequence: CASSLFPPGPLLPKQYF.

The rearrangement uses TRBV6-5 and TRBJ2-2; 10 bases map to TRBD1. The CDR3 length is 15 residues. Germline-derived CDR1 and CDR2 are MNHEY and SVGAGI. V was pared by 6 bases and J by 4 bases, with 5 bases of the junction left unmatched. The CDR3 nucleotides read TGTGCCAGCAGGGACAGGGGGAGCCCCACCGGGGAGCTGTTTTTT. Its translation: CASRDRGSPTGELFF.

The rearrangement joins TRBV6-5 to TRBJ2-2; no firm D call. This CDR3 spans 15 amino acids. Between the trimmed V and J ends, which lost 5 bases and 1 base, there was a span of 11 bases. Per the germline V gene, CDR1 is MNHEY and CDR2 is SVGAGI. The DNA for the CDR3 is TGTGCCAGCAGTGCTAAGATCTTGAACACCGGGGAGCTGTTTTTT. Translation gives CASSAKILNTGELFF.

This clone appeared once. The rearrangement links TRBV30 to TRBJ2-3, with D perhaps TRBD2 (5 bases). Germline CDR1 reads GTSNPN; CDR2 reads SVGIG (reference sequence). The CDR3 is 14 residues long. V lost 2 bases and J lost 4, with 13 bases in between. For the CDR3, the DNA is TGTGCCTGGAGTAGAAGGGAGAGCTCAGATACGCAGTATTTT. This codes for CAWSRRESSDTQYF. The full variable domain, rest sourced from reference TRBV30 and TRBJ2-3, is SQTIHQWPATLVQPVGSPLSLECTVEGTSNPNLYWYRQAAGRGLQLLFYSVGIGQISSEVPQNLSASRPQDRQFILSSKKLLLSDSGFYLCAWSRRESSDTQYFGPGTRLTVL.

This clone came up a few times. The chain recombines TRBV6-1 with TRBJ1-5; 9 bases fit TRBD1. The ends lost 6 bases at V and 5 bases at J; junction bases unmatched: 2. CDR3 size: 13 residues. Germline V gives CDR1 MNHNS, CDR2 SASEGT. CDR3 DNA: TGTGCCAGCAGAACAGGGGGCTATCAGCCCCAGCATTTT. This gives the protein CASRTGGYQPQHF.

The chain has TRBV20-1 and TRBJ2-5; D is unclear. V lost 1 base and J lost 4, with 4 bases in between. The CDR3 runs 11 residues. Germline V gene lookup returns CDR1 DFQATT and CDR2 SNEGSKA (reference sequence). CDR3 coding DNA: TGCAGTGCTAGAGGCGCAGAGACCCAGTACTTC. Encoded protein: CSARGAETQYF.

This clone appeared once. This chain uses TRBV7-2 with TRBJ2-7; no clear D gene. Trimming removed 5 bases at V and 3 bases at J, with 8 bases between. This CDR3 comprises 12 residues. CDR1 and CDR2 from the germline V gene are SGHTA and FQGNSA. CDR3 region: CASSPDLYEQYF. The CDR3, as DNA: TGTGCCAGCAGCCCCGACCTCTACGAGCAGTACTTC. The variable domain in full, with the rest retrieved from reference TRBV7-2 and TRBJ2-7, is GAGVSQSPSNKVTEKGKDVELRCDPISGHTALYWYRQSLGQGLEFLIYFQGNSAPDKSGLPSDRFSAERTGGSVSTLTIQRTQQEDSAVYLCASSPDLYEQYFGPGTRLTVT.

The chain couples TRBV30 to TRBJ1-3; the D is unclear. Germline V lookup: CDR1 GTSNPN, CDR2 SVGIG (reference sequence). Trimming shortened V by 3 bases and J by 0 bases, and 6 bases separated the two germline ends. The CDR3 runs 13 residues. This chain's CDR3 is CAWSLTSGNTIYF. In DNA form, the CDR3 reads TGTGCCTGGAGCCTGACCTCTGGAAACACCATATATTTT.

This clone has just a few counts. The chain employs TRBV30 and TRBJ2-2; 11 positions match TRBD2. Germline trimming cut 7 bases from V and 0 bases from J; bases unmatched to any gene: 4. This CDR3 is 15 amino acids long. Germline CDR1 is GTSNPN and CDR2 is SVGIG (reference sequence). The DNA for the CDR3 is TGTGCCTTAACTAGCGGGAGCGCGAACACCGGGGAGCTGTTTTTT. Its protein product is CALTSGSANTGELFF.

CDR3 DNA sequence: TGCGCCAGCAGACCCCAGGCACTATCCTACAATGAGCAGTTCTTC. Amino acid sequence: CASRPQALSYNEQFF. V gene TRBV5-1 combines with J gene TRBJ2-1; D is uncertain. V was clipped by 5 bases and J by 1 base, with 13 bases between them. The germline V gene encodes CDR1 SGHRS and CDR2 YFSETQ. The CDR3 runs 15 residues.

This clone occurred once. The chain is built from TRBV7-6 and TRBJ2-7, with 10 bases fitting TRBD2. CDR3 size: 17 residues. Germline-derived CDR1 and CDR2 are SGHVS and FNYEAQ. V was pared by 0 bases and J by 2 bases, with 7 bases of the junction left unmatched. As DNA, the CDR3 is TGTGCCAGCAGCTTAGCGCGTAGCGGGGGGCTAACCTACGAGCAGTACTTC. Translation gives CASSLARSGGLTYEQYF.

CDR3 nucleotide sequence: TGCAGCGTTGCAATAGCGGGGGGCTTCCAAGAGACCCAGTACTTC. This encodes CSVAIAGGFQETQYF. The V and J genes are TRBV29-1 and TRBJ2-5, with 10 bases aligning to TRBD2. Germline CDR1 is SQVTM and CDR2 is ANQGSEA. CDR3 length: 15 amino acids. V lost 4 bases and J lost 1; bases outside the gene matches: 6.

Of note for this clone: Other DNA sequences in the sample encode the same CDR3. The CDR3 region has the DNA TGTGCCTGGAGTGTACAGGGCATATATGGCTACACCTTC. Amino acids: CAWSVQGIYGYTF. J is TRBJ1-2 and V is TRBV30; tentatively, D is TRBD1 (6 bases). In germline, CDR1 is GTSNPN, CDR2 SVGIG (reference sequence). The CDR3 length is 13 residues. V lost 0 bases and J lost 5, with 10 bases in between.

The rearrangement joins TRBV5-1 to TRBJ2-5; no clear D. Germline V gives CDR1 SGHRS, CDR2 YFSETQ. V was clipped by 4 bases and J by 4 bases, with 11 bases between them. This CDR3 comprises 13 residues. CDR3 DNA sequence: TGCGCCAGCAGCAAAAGGCTAGGAGAGACCCAGTACTTC. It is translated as CASSKRLGETQYF.

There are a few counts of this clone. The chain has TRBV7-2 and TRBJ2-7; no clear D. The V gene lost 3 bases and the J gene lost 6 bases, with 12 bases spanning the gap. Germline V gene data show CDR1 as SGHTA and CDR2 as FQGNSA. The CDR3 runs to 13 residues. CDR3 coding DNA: TGTGCCAGCAGCTTCAAGGTCGCAAGCGAGCAGTACTTC. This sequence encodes CASSFKVASEQYF.

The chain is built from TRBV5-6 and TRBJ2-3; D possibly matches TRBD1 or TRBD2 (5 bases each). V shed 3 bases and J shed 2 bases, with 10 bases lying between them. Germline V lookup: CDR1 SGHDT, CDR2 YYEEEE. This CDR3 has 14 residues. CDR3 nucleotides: TGTGCCAGCAGCTCCGGGACGATCACAGATACGCAGTATTTT. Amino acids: CASSSGTITDTQYF.

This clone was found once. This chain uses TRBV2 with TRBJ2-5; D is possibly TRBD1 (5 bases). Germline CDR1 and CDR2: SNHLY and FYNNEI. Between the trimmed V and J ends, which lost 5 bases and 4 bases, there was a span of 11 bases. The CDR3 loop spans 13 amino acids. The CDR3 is CASSRGDGETQYF. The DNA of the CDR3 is TGTGCCAGCAGTAGGGGCGATGGAGAGACCCAGTACTTC.

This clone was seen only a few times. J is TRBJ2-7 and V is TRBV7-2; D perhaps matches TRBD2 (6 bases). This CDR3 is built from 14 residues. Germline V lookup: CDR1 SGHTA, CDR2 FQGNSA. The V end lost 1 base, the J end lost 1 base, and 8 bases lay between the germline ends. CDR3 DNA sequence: TGTGCCAGCAGCTTAGTGGGGACTTCCTACGAGCAGTACTTC. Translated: CASSLVGTSYEQYF.

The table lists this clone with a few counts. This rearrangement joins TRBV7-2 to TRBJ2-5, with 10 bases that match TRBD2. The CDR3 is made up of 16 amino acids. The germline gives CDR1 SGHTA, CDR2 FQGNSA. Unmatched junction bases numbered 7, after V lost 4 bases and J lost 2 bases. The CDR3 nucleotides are TGTGCCAGCAGCTCAACCGGACTAGCGGAGCAAGAGACCCAGTACTTC. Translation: CASSSTGLAEQETQYF.

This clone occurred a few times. The CDR3 DNA sequence: TGTGCCAGCAGCTTTTTTCCTAGGATAGCGGGGGGTAAAGATACGCAGTATTTT. Encoded protein: CASSFFPRIAGGKDTQYF. The V gene is TRBV7-3, the J gene TRBJ2-3; 10 nucleotides match TRBD2. The CDR3 length is 18 residues. The trim removed 3 bases at V and 5 bases at J, leaving 14 bases unmatched. CDR1 and CDR2 from the germline V gene are SGHTA and FQGTGA.